This T cell receptor beta chain was profiled in a study of follicular helper T cells after annual influenza vaccination. Whole-study context: Sampling occurred days 0, 7 and 28 after each influenza vaccination. Some donors were sampled over the 2013-2014, 2014-2015 and 2015-2016 vaccinations. Study results and limitations: Day 7 ICOS+CD38+ clones later appeared mostly in ICOS-CD38- cTfh.

Concerning this clone: What it recognizes is unknown.

TCRdb keeps only in-frame clones here, not all; method: immunoSEQ multiplex PCR. The sample lists about 880 clones, around 80% occurring once. Described time point: 2015-2016 season, pre-vaccination. The TCR originated in an adult who received the influenza vaccine. The input for sequencing was CXCR5+ CD38+ circulating T follicular helper cells from blood, taken on the day of influenza vaccination. Indicated subset: circulating Tfh, non-naive CD4+CXCR5+PD-1+ (ICOS+CD38+ or ICOS-CD38-).

The CDR3 region is CASSEGTGYGYTF. The CDR3 nucleotides read TGTGCCAGTAGTGAGGGGACAGGCTATGGCTACACCTTC. V usage is TRBV19 and J usage is TRBJ1-2; TRBD1 matches at 8 bases. The germline CDR1 and CDR2 sequences are LNHDA and SQIVND (reference sequence). Trimming removed 5 bases from V and 4 bases from J; junction bases left unmatched: 3. This CDR3 is 13 amino acids long.